The 21 T cell receptor beta chains reported below all come from one sample, sequenced in a study of CD8 T cells in ankylosing spondylitis. MiXCR, run by TCRdb on the 5' RACE reads, gives a single entry per CDR3 protein. The sample carries 310,000 or so distinct CDR3 sequences, roughly 20% recorded once. Sequenced material: blood, either unsorted or a sorted T cell fraction (not recorded which). All receptors come from a male donor with ankylosing spondylitis or in good health (not recorded which).

This clonotype was counted ten times or more. J is TRBJ1-1 and V is TRBV28, with a tentative D call TRBD1 (6 bases). V lost 7 bases and J lost 1, with 13 bases in between. This CDR3 has 14 residues. Germline loops: CDR1 MDHEN, CDR2 SYDVKM. The CDR3 loop reads CASTQTGGNTEAFF. CDR3 DNA sequence: TGTGCCAGCACCCAGACAGGTGGGAACACTGAAGCTTTCTTT.

Remarks on this clonotype: One end of the junction fails to match germline, which may point to a read error. The rearrangement links TRBV7-3 to TRBJ2-2, with D tentatively TRBD2 (5 bases). The CDR3 loop spans 15 amino acids. The germline V gene has CDR1 SGHTA and CDR2 FQGTGA. The CDR3 region is CASSLTARGTGELFF. CDR3 DNA: TGTGCCAGCAGCCTAACAGCCCGGGGCACCGGGGAGCTGTTTTTT. Full variable domain (rest looked up from reference TRBV7-3 and TRBJ2-2): GAGVSQTPSNKVTEKGKYVELRCDPISGHTALYWYRQSLGQGPEFLIYFQGTGAADDSGLPNDRFFAVRPEGSVSTLKIQRTERGDSAVYLCASSLTARGTGELFFGEGSRLTVL.

This clonotype has only a few counts. The chain combines TRBV5-1 with TRBJ2-3; 10 bases are shared with TRBD1. With 4 bases clipped from V and 6 bases from J, the junction kept 8 bases outside the gene matches. The CDR3 is made up of 15 amino acids. CDR1 SGHRS and CDR2 YFSETQ come from the germline V gene. The CDR3 loop is CASSHRQGAVDTQYF. CDR3 DNA: TGCGCCAGCAGCCACAGACAGGGGGCGGTTGATACGCAGTATTTT.

This clonotype showed up just a few times. J is TRBJ1-2 and V is TRBV29-1; 7 bases match TRBD1. Germline loops: CDR1 SQVTM, CDR2 ANQGSEA. V lost 7 bases and J lost 8; bases outside the gene matches: 10. The CDR3 covers 12 residues. The CDR3 DNA sequence: TGCAGCGCCTCCGGACAGGTTCAGGGCTACACCTTC. Its protein is CSASGQVQGYTF.

This clonotype was detected many times. The V gene is TRBV28, the J gene TRBJ1-2; D is uncertain. This CDR3 spans 11 amino acids. The germline V gene has CDR1 MDHEN and CDR2 SYDVKM. The germline V and J ends were trimmed by 1 base and 8 bases, with 5 bases remaining between them. The CDR3 here is CASSLLGGYTF. The CDR3 DNA reads as TGTGCCAGCAGTTTATTGGGGGGCTACACCTTC.

The rearrangement joins TRBV12-3 or TRBV12-4 to TRBJ2-4, with D perhaps being TRBD1 or TRBD2 (7 bases each). The CDR3 runs 12 residues. Between the trimmed V and J ends, which lost 8 bases and 8 bases, there was a span of 13 bases. The CDR3 spells CASGEGADIQYF. For the CDR3, the DNA is TGTGCCAGCGGGGAGGGGGCTGACATTCAGTACTTC.

Points on this clonotype: A junction end diverges from the germline sequence, so it may reflect a read error. The rearrangement links TRBV28 to TRBJ1-3; possibly TRBD1 for D (5 bases). The germline V gene has CDR1 MDHEN and CDR2 SYDVKM. The CDR3 covers 12 residues. CDR3 nucleotide sequence: TGCGGGGCGAGTGATTCTGGAAACACCATATATTTT. Protein product: CGASDSGNTIYF. The full variable domain, with the rest looked up from reference TRBV28 and TRBJ1-3, is DVKVTQSSRYLVKRTGEKVFLECVQDMDHENMFWYRQDPGLGLRLIYFSYDVKMKEKGDIPEGYSVSREKKERFSLILESASTNQTSMYLCGASDSGNTIYFGEGSWLTVV.

This chain connects TRBV7-3 to TRBJ2-1, with 11 nucleotides matching TRBD2. From germline, CDR1 is SGHTA and CDR2 FQGTGA. The CDR3 sequence is 15 residues long. Trimming removed 5 bases from V and 6 bases from J; junction bases left unmatched: 6. CDR3 DNA: TGTGCCAGCAGCCAAGTAGCGGGAGGGTCCAATGAGCAGTTCTTC. This encodes CASSQVAGGSNEQFF.

This clonotype was picked up many times. The gene calls are TRBV20-1 and TRBJ1-3; possibly TRBD1 for D (5 bases). The germline gives CDR1 DFQATT, CDR2 SNEGSKA (reference sequence). V dropped 4 bases and J dropped 2 bases, with 18 bases sitting between them. This CDR3 region has 16 residues. CDR3 residues: CSAKRPDSTAGNTIYF. The DNA of the CDR3 is TGCAGTGCTAAGAGGCCCGACAGCACGGCTGGAAACACCATATATTTT.

The sample holds a few counts of this clonotype. The rearrangement links TRBV20-1 to TRBJ1-3, with 8 bases lining up with TRBD1. The CDR3 runs to 14 residues. Trimming removed 2 bases from V and 2 bases from J; junction bases left unmatched: 2. CDR1 and CDR2 from the germline V gene are DFQATT and SNEGSKA (reference sequence). The CDR3 coding sequence is TGCAGTGCTAGACCAGGGGGCCCTGGAAACACCATATATTTT. Translation gives CSARPGGPGNTIYF.

The V and J genes are TRBV6-2 or TRBV6-3 and TRBJ1-6; 12 bases map to TRBD1. The J segment lost 0 bases and the V segment lost 2 bases, leaving 8 bases of the junction unmatched. The CDR3 has 20 amino acids. The germline V gene encodes CDR1 MNHEY and CDR2 SVGEGT. The CDR3 nucleotides are TGTGCCAGCAGTTACACAATGACGGGACAGGGGGCCTCCTATAATTCACCCCTCCACTTT. Its protein is CASSYTMTGQGASYNSPLHF.

This clonotype occurred many times. This chain uses TRBV5-5 with TRBJ1-5; TRBD1 is a possible D gene (5 bases). V was trimmed by 4 bases and J by 10 bases, leaving 18 bases between them. Germline V gene sequence: CDR1 SGHKS, CDR2 YYEKEE (reference sequence). This CDR3 has 14 residues. The CDR3: CASSVTGGDLPQHF. As DNA, the CDR3 is TGTGCCAGCAGCGTCACTGGGGGGGATCTACCCCAGCATTTT.

The gene calls are TRBV24-1 and TRBJ2-1; possible D gene TRBD1, 6 bases. This CDR3 spans 14 amino acids. Trimming stripped 7 bases from V and 5 bases from J, with 14 bases between. Germline V CDR1 and CDR2: KGHDR, SFDVKD. CDR3 amino acids: CATSRSTGNNEQFF. The CDR3 DNA follows: TGTGCCACCAGCCGCTCTACAGGGAACAATGAGCAGTTCTTC.

This clonotype was counted only a few times. The chain uses TRBV5-1 and TRBJ2-3; 8 bases align to TRBD2. From germline, CDR1 is SGHRS and CDR2 YFSETQ. The CDR3 has 14 amino acids. J lost 5 bases, V lost 4 bases, and 6 bases had no gene match. The CDR3 loop reads CASSTGGVGDTQYF. In DNA, the CDR3 is TGCGCCAGCAGCACCGGGGGGGTCGGAGATACGCAGTATTTT. The complete variable domain, with remaining parts taken from reference TRBV5-1 and TRBJ2-3, reads KAGVTQTPRYLIKTRGQQVTLSCSPISGHRSVSWYQQTPGQGLQFLFEYFSETQRNKGNFPGRFSGRQFSNSRSEMNVSTLELGDSALYLCASSTGGVGDTQYFGPGTRLTVL.

In its sample, this clonotype was seen a few times. V is TRBV20-1 and J is TRBJ1-2; 7 bases line up with TRBD1. Per germline, CDR1 DFQATT and CDR2 SNEGSKA (reference sequence). V shed 5 bases, J shed 2 bases, and the junction held 8 bases outside the gene matches. The CDR3 is 14 residues long. The CDR3 sequence: CSAGEDRVNYGYTF. For the CDR3, the DNA is TGCAGTGCTGGGGAAGACAGGGTAAACTATGGCTACACCTTC.

This clonotype showed up just a few times. The chain has TRBV10-2 and TRBJ2-7, with D possibly TRBD2 on 5 matching bases. Trimming stripped 2 bases from V and 3 bases from J, with 8 bases between. The CDR3 sequence is 13 residues long. Germline V gene sequence: CDR1 WSHSY, CDR2 SAAADI. In DNA form, the CDR3 reads TGCGCCAGCAGTGAGGTTCGGGGCTACGAGCAGTACGTC. Encoded protein: CASSEVRGYEQYV.

The chain is built from TRBV28 and TRBJ2-5; D uncertain. The CDR3 has 13 residues. The germline V gene encodes CDR1 MDHEN and CDR2 SYDVKM. Trimming removed 3 bases from V and 5 bases from J, with 10 bases in between. CDR3 region: CASSFGYLETQYF. The CDR3 DNA is TGTGCCAGCAGTTTCGGCTATCTTGAGACCCAGTACTTC.

V usage is TRBV27 and J usage is TRBJ1-4; the D is unclear. The V end was cut by 2 bases, the J end by 4 bases, with 8 bases between. In germline, CDR1 is MNHEY, CDR2 SMNVEV (reference sequence). The CDR3 covers 14 residues. CDR3 in amino acids: CASSLRRVNEKLFF. The DNA for the CDR3 is TGTGCCAGCAGTTTAAGGCGGGTTAATGAAAAACTGTTTTTT.

There are a few counts of this clonotype. This rearrangement joins TRBV11-2 to TRBJ2-3; 8 nucleotides agree with TRBD2. CDR1 is SGHAT, CDR2 FQNNGV, per germline. V dropped 3 bases and J dropped 4; count of bases not matched to a gene: 12. The CDR3 is 17 amino acids. Written as DNA, the CDR3 is TGTGCCAGCAGCTTGGGCCTCAGCGGGAGATGGGCAGATACGCAGTATTTT. It encodes CASSLGLSGRWADTQYF.

Only one count was recorded for this clonotype. The rearrangement uses TRBV18 and TRBJ2-3, with 8 bases that match TRBD2. There are 15 residues in the CDR3. Germline V gives CDR1 KGHSH, CDR2 LQKENI. V was pared by 4 bases and J by 4 bases, with 7 bases of the junction left unmatched. The CDR3 region is CASSLAGGSPDTQYF. The DNA of the CDR3 is TGTGCCAGCTCACTGGCGGGAGGTAGCCCAGATACGCAGTATTTT.

The J gene is TRBJ2-7, the V gene TRBV3-1, with D perhaps being TRBD1 or TRBD2 (5 bases each). Trimming left V 4 bases short and J 7 bases short, with 14 bases between. The CDR3 spans 13 residues. The germline CDR1 and CDR2 sequences are LGHDT and YNNKEL (reference sequence). CDR3 nucleotides: TGTGCCAGCAGCCGGGACCCACTAGGAGAGCAGTACGTC. It codes for CASSRDPLGEQYV.